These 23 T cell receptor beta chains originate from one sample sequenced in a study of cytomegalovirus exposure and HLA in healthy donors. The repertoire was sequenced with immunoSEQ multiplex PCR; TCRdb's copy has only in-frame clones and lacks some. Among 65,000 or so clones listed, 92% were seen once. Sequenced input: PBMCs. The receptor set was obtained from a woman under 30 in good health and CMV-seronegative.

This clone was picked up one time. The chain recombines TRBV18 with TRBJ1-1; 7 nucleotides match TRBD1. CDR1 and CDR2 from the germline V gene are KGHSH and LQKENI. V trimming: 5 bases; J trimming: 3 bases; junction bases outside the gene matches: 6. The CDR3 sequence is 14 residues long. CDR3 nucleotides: TGTGCCAGCTCAGCGACAGGGTGGGACACTGAAGCTTTCTTT. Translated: CASSATGWDTEAFF.

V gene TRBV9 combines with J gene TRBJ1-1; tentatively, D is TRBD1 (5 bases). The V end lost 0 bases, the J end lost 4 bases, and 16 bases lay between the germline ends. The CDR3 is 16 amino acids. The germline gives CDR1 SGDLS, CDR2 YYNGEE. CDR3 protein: CASSVEAGRLGTEAFF. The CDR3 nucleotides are TGTGCCAGCAGCGTAGAGGCGGGGCGGTTGGGCACTGAAGCTTTCTTT.

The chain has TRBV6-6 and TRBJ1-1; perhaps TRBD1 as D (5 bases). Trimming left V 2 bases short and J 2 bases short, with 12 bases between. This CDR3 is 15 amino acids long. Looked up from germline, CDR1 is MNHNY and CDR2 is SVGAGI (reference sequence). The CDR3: CASSYVAGKNTEAFF. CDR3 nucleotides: TGTGCCAGCAGTTACGTGGCAGGGAAAAACACTGAAGCTTTCTTT.

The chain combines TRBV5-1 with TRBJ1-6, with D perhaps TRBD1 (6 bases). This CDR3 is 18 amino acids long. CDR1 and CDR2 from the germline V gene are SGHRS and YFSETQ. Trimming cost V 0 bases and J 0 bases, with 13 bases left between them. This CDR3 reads CASSLGTAASSYNSPLHF. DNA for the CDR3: TGCGCCAGCAGCTTGGGGACAGCGGCGAGCTCCTATAATTCACCCCTCCACTTT.

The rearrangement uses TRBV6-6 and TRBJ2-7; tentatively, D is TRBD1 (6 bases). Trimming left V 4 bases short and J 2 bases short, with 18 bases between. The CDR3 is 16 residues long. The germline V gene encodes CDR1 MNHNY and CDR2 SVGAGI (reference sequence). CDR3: CASSFPRTTGPYEQYF. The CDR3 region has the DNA TGTGCCAGCAGTTTCCCGAGAACGACAGGCCCCTACGAGCAGTACTTC.

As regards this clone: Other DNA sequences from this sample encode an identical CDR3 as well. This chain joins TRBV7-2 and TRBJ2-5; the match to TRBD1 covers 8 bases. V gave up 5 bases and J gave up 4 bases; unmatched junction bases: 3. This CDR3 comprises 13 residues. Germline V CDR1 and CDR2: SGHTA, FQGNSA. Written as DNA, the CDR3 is TGTGCCAGCAGCCGAGACAGGGGAGAGACCCAGTACTTC. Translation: CASSRDRGETQYF.

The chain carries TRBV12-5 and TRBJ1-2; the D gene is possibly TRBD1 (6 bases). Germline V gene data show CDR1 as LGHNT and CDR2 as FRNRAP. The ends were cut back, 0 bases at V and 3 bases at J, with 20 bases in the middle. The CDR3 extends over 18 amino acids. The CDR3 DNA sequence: TGTGCTAGTGGTTTGGTCCGGGACATCCTGAGGAAGGACTATGGCTACACCTTC. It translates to CASGLVRDILRKDYGYTF.

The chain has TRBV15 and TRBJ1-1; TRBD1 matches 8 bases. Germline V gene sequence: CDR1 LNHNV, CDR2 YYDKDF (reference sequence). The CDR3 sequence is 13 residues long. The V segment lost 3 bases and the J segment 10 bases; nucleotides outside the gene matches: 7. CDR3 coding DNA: TGTGCCACCAGCAGGGCATCCGGGACAGGAGCTTTCTTT. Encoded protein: CATSRASGTGAFF.

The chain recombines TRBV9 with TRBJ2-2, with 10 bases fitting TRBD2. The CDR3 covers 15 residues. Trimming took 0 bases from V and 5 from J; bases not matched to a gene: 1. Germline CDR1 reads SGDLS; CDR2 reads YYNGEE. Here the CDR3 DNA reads TGTGCCAGCAGCGTAGGAGCGGGAGGGACCGGGGAGCTGTTTTTT. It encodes CASSVGAGGTGELFF.

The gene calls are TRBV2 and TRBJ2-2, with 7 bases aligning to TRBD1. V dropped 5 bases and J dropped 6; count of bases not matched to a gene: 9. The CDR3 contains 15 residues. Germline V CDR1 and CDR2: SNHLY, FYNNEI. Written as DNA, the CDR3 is TGTGCCAGCAGTCAAACAGGGGTTCCGGCCGGGGAGCTGTTTTTT. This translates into CASSQTGVPAGELFF.

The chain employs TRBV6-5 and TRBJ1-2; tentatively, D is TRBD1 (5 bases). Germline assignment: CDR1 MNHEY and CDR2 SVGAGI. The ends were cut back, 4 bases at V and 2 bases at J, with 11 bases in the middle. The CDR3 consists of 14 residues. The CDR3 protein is CASSFGGANYGYTF. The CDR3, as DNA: TGTGCCAGCAGTTTCGGAGGGGCGAACTATGGCTACACCTTC.

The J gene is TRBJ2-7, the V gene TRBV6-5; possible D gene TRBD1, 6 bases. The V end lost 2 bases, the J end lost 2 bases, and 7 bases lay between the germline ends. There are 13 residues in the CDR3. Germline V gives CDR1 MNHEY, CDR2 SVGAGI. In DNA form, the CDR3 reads TGTGCCAGCAGTTACAGGGACACCTACGAGCAGTACTTC. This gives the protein CASSYRDTYEQYF.

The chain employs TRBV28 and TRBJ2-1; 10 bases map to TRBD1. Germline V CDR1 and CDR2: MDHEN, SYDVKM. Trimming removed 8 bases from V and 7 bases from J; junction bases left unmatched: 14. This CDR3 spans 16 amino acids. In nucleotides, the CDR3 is TGTGCCAGCGCGACTGGGTGGGACAGGGGAACGAATGAGCAGTTCTTC. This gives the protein CASATGWDRGTNEQFF.

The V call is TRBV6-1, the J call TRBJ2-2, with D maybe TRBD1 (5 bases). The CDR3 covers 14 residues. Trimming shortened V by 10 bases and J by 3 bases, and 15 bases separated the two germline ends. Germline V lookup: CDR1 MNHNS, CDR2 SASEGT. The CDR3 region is CAITLDTYTGELFF. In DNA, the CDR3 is TGTGCCATCACCTTGGACACTTACACCGGGGAGCTGTTTTTT.

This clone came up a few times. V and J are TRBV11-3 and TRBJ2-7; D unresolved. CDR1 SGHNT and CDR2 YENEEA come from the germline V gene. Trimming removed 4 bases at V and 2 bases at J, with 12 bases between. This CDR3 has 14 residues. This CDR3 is CASSSAVFPYEQYF. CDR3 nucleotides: TGTGCCAGCAGCTCCGCGGTGTTCCCCTACGAGCAGTACTTC.

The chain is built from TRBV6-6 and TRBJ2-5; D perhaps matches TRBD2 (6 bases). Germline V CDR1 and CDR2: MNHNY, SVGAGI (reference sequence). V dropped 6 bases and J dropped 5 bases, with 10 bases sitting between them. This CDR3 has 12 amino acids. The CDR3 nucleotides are TGTGCCAGCAGCCGGGGGAGGGAGACCCAGTACTTC. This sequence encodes CASSRGRETQYF.

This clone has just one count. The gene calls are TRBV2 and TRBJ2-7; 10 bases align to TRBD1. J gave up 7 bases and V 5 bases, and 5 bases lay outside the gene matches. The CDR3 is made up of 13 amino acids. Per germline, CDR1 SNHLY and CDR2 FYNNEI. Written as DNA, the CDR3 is TGTGCCAGCAGTCGGACAGGGGGGGAAGAGCAGTACTTC. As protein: CASSRTGGEEQYF.

CDR3 bases: TGTGCCAGCAGTTCCCTAGCGGGGGCCTTCACAGATACGCAGTATTTT. As protein: CASSSLAGAFTDTQYF. This chain links TRBV6-5 with TRBJ2-3; TRBD2 matches 10 bases. Per the germline V gene, CDR1 is MNHEY and CDR2 is SVGAGI. V shed 4 bases and J 2 bases; nucleotides not matched to a gene: 6. CDR3 size: 16 residues.

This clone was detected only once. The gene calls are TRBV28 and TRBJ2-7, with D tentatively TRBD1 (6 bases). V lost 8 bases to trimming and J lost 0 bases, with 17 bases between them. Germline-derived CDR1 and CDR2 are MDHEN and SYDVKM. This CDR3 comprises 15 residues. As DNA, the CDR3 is TGTGCCAGCTCCACCTCCGGGACAAACTCCTACGAGCAGTACTTC. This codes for CASSTSGTNSYEQYF.

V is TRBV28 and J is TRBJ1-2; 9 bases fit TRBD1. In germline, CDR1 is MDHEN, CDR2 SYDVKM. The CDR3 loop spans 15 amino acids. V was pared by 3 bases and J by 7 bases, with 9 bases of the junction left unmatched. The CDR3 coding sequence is TGTGCCAGCAGTTTCACGGGACAGGGATCGTCTGGCTACACCTTC. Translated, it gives CASSFTGQGSSGYTF.

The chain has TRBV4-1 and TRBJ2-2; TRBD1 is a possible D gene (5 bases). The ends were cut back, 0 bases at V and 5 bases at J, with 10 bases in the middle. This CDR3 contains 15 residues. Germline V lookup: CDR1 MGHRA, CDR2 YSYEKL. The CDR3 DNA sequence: TGCGCCAGCAGCCAAGAGAATCGACAGACCGGGGAGCTGTTTTTT. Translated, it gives CASSQENRQTGELFF.

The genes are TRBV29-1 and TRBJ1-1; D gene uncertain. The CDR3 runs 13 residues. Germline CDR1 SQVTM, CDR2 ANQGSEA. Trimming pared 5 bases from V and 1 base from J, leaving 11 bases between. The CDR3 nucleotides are TGCAGCGTTTTGACACCTTCGAACACTGAAGCTTTCTTT. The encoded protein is CSVLTPSNTEAFF.

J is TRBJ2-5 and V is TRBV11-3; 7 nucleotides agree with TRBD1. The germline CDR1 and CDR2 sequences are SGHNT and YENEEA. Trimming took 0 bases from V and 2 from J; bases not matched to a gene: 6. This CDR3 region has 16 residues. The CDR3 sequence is CASSLEEGAEQETQYF. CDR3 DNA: TGTGCCAGCAGCTTAGAAGAGGGGGCGGAGCAAGAGACCCAGTACTTC.